The source of this TCR beta chain is a study of T cell repertoires in cytomegalovirus infection. Study background: Signatures in public TCR beta sequences pointed to both CMV infection and matching HLA type.

Using its own MiXCR run on the reads, TCRdb lists one record per CDR3 protein. The data contain 200,000 to 300,000 distinct CDR3 sequences, around 15% of them singletons. This CDR3 is built from 17 residues. After removal of 1 base from V and 7 bases from J, the junction contained 6 bases not matched to a gene. The germline CDR1 and CDR2 sequences are SGHVS and FNYEAQ. The chain uses TRBV7-6 and TRBJ2-1; 14 positions agree with TRBD2. The source is a human donor in good health (CMV status not recorded). Some clones in this sample may be carry-over from other donors' samples. Material: PBMCs. The CDR3 sequence: CASSLGGLAGVWNEQFF. In nucleotides, the CDR3 is TGTGCCAGCAGCTTAGGGGGACTAGCGGGAGTCTGGAATGAGCAGTTCTTC.